The entry that follows covers one T cell receptor beta chain sequence. What it recognizes is unknown. The CDR3 extends over 13 amino acids. J gave up 8 bases and V 0 bases, and 4 bases lay outside the gene matches. Germline V lookup: CDR1 GTSNPN, CDR2 SVGIG (reference sequence). The source of the sample is a study of Tregs in tolerant kidney transplant recipients. Study background: The nonmyeloablative bone marrow transplants came from related graft donors, with transient mixed chimerism. Study-level findings and limits: Tregs expanded with activated donor B cells seemed most donor-specific.

Sequencing used immunoSEQ multiplex PCR; TCRdb keeps in-frame clones, though not all of them. This table has around 78,000 clones, approximately 90% appearing once. The sequence was collected from a human donor who received a combined kidney and bone marrow transplant. Source: Tregs from blood, taken before the transplant. J is TRBJ1-2 and V is TRBV30; 9 bases fit TRBD1. CDR3 bases: TGTGCCTGGAGTGTACAGGGGGCTGGCGGCTACACCTTC. Its translation is CAWSVQGAGGYTF.